One sample yielded the 29 T cell receptor beta chains listed below, sequenced in a study of T cell responses to AZD1222 COVID-19 vaccine. Libraries were prepared by immunoSEQ multiplex PCR; TCRdb keeps only in-frame clonotypes and omits some of them. Of about 120,000 clones listed, more than 75% were seen once; the top ten hold 9.5% to 15%. Source: peripheral blood, taken on day 0 of AZD1222 vaccination. Receptors were obtained from an adult in good health.

To note about this clone: Other DNA sequences in the same sample also yield this CDR3. The chain couples TRBV5-1 to TRBJ1-3; D gene unclear. The CDR3 is 13 amino acids. The germline CDR1 and CDR2 sequences are SGHRS and YFSETQ. Trimming shortened V by 0 bases and J by 1 base, and 2 bases separated the two germline ends. CDR3 region: CASSLESGNTIYF. CDR3 bases: TGCGCCAGCAGCTTGGAATCTGGAAACACCATATATTTT.

The chain carries TRBV29-1 and TRBJ2-7; tentatively, D is TRBD1 (5 bases). The V end was cut by 4 bases, the J end by 3 bases, with 13 bases between. The CDR3 is made up of 13 amino acids. In germline, CDR1 is SQVTM, CDR2 ANQGSEA. The CDR3 DNA reads TGCAGCGTTGCCCAGGGTAAGCGCTACGAGCAGTACTTC. Translating it yields CSVAQGKRYEQYF.

The chain carries TRBV18 and TRBJ1-1, with TRBD1 identical over 11 bases. CDR3 length equals 16 residues. Per germline, CDR1 KGHSH and CDR2 LQKENI. V shed 3 bases and J 3 bases; nucleotides not matched to a gene: 6. Written as DNA, the CDR3 is TGTGCCAGCTCACCCCGGGACAGGGGGAGGGACACTGAAGCTTTCTTT. Protein sequence: CASSPRDRGRDTEAFF.

The rearrangement joins TRBV19 to TRBJ2-1; no reliable D call. V was shortened by 3 bases and J by 0 bases, with 9 bases between the two germline ends. The length of the CDR3 is 15 residues. Germline CDR1 and CDR2: LNHDA and SQIVND (reference sequence). In nucleotides, the CDR3 is TGTGCCAGTAGTATCAAGCAGAGCTCCTACAATGAGCAGTTCTTC. It yields the protein CASSIKQSSYNEQFF. Looking up the rest from reference TRBV19 and TRBJ2-1 gives the full variable domain: DGGITQSPKYLFRKEGQNVTLSCEQNLNHDAMYWYRQDPGQGLRLIYYSQIVNDFQKGDIAEGYSVSREKKESFPLTVTSAQKNPTAFYLCASSIKQSSYNEQFFGPGTRLTVL.

Only one count was recorded for this clone. The V gene is TRBV5-4, the J gene TRBJ2-5; D possibly corresponds to TRBD1 (6 bases). Germline V gives CDR1 SGHNT, CDR2 YYREEE (reference sequence). CDR3 length equals 14 residues. Trimming stripped 1 base from V and 3 bases from J, with 10 bases between. This CDR3 is CASSLRTGKETQYF. The CDR3 coding sequence is TGTGCCAGCAGCTTGCGAACAGGGAAAGAGACCCAGTACTTC.

This chain joins TRBV29-1 and TRBJ2-1; 8 bases are shared with TRBD2. The CDR3 contains 14 residues. The ends lost 4 bases at V and 9 bases at J; junction bases unmatched: 11. Germline assignment: CDR1 SQVTM and CDR2 ANQGSEA. CDR3 nucleotide sequence: TGCAGCGTTGTAATGGGGACTAGTGTTAGTGAGCAGTTCTTC. Residues: CSVVMGTSVSEQFF.

This chain connects TRBV5-1 to TRBJ1-6, with D uncertain. Per the germline V gene, CDR1 is SGHRS and CDR2 is YFSETQ. The V end lost 0 bases, the J end lost 5 bases, and 6 bases lay between the germline ends. The CDR3 is 14 amino acids. Written as DNA, the CDR3 is TGCGCCAGCAGCTTGGACATGGATAATTCACCCCTCCACTTT. Amino acids: CASSLDMDNSPLHF.

This chain uses TRBV19 with TRBJ1-1, with 7 bases fitting TRBD1. Germline assignment: CDR1 LNHDA and CDR2 SQIVND (reference sequence). Losses at the gene ends were 7 bases for V and 7 bases for J; bases not matched to a gene: 12. The CDR3 contains 14 residues. The CDR3 spells CASKAAGGAGEAFF. DNA of the CDR3: TGTGCCAGTAAGGCCGCAGGGGGGGCGGGTGAAGCTTTCTTT.

This clone was recorded only once. The chain links TRBV2 to TRBJ2-3; TRBD2 matches 11 bases. Germline V lookup: CDR1 SNHLY, CDR2 FYNNEI. With 5 bases clipped from V and 0 bases from J, the junction kept 7 bases outside the gene matches. This CDR3 is built from 17 residues. This CDR3 is CASSSGASGRSTDTQYF. The CDR3 nucleotides read TGTGCCAGCAGTTCAGGGGCTAGCGGGAGGAGCACAGATACGCAGTATTTT.

J is TRBJ2-1 and V is TRBV5-1; 16 bases are a match to TRBD2. The J segment lost 2 bases and the V segment lost 0 bases, leaving 2 bases of the junction unmatched. This CDR3 spans 18 amino acids. The V gene's germline CDR1 is SGHRS and CDR2 YFSETQ. The CDR3: CASSLAGTSGRAYNEQFF. The CDR3 DNA follows: TGCGCCAGCAGCTTGGCAGGGACTAGCGGGAGGGCCTACAATGAGCAGTTCTTC. The complete variable domain, with remaining parts taken from reference TRBV5-1 and TRBJ2-1, reads KAGVTQTPRYLIKTRGQQVTLSCSPISGHRSVSWYQQTPGQGLQFLFEYFSETQRNKGNFPGRFSGRQFSNSRSEMNVSTLELGDSALYLCASSLAGTSGRAYNEQFFGPGTRLTVL.

DNA for the CDR3: TGTGCCAGCTCAGCCGTAACTAGCGGGAGCCGCAATGAGCAGTTCTTC. It specifies CASSAVTSGSRNEQFF. J is TRBJ2-1 and V is TRBV18, with 11 bases fitting TRBD2. With V trimmed by 5 bases and J by 6 bases, 9 bases remained unmatched. This CDR3 region has 16 residues. Germline lookup yields CDR1 KGHSH and CDR2 LQKENI.

The V gene is TRBV7-8, the J gene TRBJ2-4; D ambiguous. CDR1 SGHVS and CDR2 FQNEAQ come from the germline V gene. The CDR3 runs 13 residues. V was cut by 2 bases and J by 4 bases, with 6 bases left in between. CDR3 in DNA: TGTGCCAGCAGCTTATTTGTAAAAAACATTCAGTACTTC. Its translation: CASSLFVKNIQYF. The full variable domain, in which reference TRBV7-8 and TRBJ2-4 provide the parts outside the CDR3, is GAGVSQSPRYKVAKRGQDVALRCDPISGHVSLFWYQQALGQGPEFLTYFQNEAQLDKSGLPSDRFFAERPEGSVSTLKIQRTQQEDSAVYLCASSLFVKNIQYFGAGTRLSVL.

V gene TRBV28 combines with J gene TRBJ1-1; 9 bases are shared with TRBD1. Germline V lookup: CDR1 MDHEN, CDR2 SYDVKM. The CDR3 has 14 amino acids. The V and J ends lost 5 bases and 10 bases, in that order; junction bases with no gene match: 11. CDR3 residues: CASSASRDRVRAFF. CDR3 coding DNA: TGTGCCAGCAGTGCGTCCCGGGACAGGGTTCGAGCTTTCTTT.

This clone appeared a few times. The chain employs TRBV5-1 and TRBJ1-4, with D possibly being TRBD1 (5 bases). Trimming removed 4 bases from V and 2 bases from J, with 12 bases in between. The CDR3 spans 15 residues. CDR1 is SGHRS and CDR2 is YFSETQ in the germline V gene. DNA of the CDR3: TGCGCCAGCAGCGCCAGTGGGGGGACTAATGAAAAACTGTTTTTT. It encodes CASSASGGTNEKLFF.

Only a few counts were recorded for this clone. The rearrangement links TRBV6-2 or TRBV6-3 to TRBJ1-2; 11 positions match TRBD1. The germline V gene has CDR1 MNHEY and CDR2 SVGEGT. The trim removed 5 bases at V and 4 bases at J, leaving 3 bases unmatched. The CDR3 runs 14 residues. CDR3 amino acids: CASSPGTGGYGYTF. The CDR3 DNA is TGTGCCAGCAGTCCCGGGACAGGGGGCTATGGCTACACCTTC.

The chain recombines TRBV6-5 with TRBJ1-1; no reliable D call. Between the trimmed V and J ends, which lost 6 bases and 3 bases, there was a span of 11 bases. This CDR3 comprises 13 residues. Germline CDR1 and CDR2: MNHEY and SVGAGI. Here the CDR3 DNA reads TGTGCCAGCAGCCTCGGACGGTACACTGAAGCTTTCTTT. Translation: CASSLGRYTEAFF.

In this sample, this clone is medium-sized. This chain joins TRBV28 and TRBJ1-6; the match to TRBD1 covers 8 bases. CDR1 is MDHEN and CDR2 is SYDVKM in the germline V gene. Trimming took 4 bases from V and 9 from J; bases not matched to a gene: 8. CDR3 size: 15 residues. CDR3 amino acids: CASSSPTGGGSPLHF. In nucleotides, the CDR3 is TGTGCCAGCAGTTCCCCCACAGGGGGGGGTTCACCCCTCCACTTT.

V and J are TRBV14 and TRBJ1-4; no reliable D call. Trimming took 0 bases from V and 4 from J, leaving 9 bases between them. The CDR3 totals 15 residues. Germline CDR1 reads SGHDN; CDR2 reads FVKESK. DNA of the CDR3: TGTGCCAGCAGCCAAGATCAAGGGATTAATGAAAAACTGTTTTTT. Its translation is CASSQDQGINEKLFF.

The rearrangement links TRBV7-3 to TRBJ2-7; TRBD2 might be the D (6 bases). This CDR3 comprises 17 residues. The V gene's germline CDR1 is SGHTA and CDR2 FQGTGA. V was trimmed by 0 bases and J by 2 bases, leaving 17 bases between them. In DNA form, the CDR3 reads TGTGCCAGCAGCTTAACCGGCGTGGCGGGGCAGGCCTACGAGCAGTACTTC. Translation: CASSLTGVAGQAYEQYF. The full variable domain, rest sourced from reference TRBV7-3 and TRBJ2-7, is GAGVSQTPSNKVTEKGKYVELRCDPISGHTALYWYRQSLGQGPEFLIYFQGTGAADDSGLPNDRFFAVRPEGSVSTLKIQRTERGDSAVYLCASSLTGVAGQAYEQYFGPGTRLTVT.

The genes are TRBV5-1 and TRBJ2-7, with D possibly matching TRBD1 (5 bases). The length of the CDR3 is 13 residues. Per the germline V gene, CDR1 is SGHRS and CDR2 is YFSETQ. With 6 bases removed from V and 1 base from J, the gap between germline ends came to 11 bases. The CDR3 region is CASTHDSSYEQYF. In DNA form, the CDR3 reads TGCGCCAGCACCCACGACAGTTCCTACGAGCAGTACTTC.

The chain employs TRBV2 and TRBJ1-5; D is perhaps TRBD1 (5 bases). Germline lookup yields CDR1 SNHLY and CDR2 FYNNEI. CDR3 length equals 14 residues. Trimming pared 8 bases from V and 1 base from J, leaving 12 bases between. The CDR3 loop reads CASGGGRSNQPQHF. The CDR3 nucleotides are TGTGCCAGCGGGGGGGGAAGGAGCAATCAGCCCCAGCATTTT.

This chain joins TRBV5-1 and TRBJ1-3; no reliable D call. The V gene's germline CDR1 is SGHRS and CDR2 YFSETQ. V dropped 0 bases and J dropped 8 bases, with 3 bases sitting between them. The CDR3 contains 11 residues. In DNA, the CDR3 is TGCGCCAGCAGCTTGGAAGACACCATATATTTT. Encoded protein: CASSLEDTIYF. Variable domain in full (rest from reference TRBV5-1 and TRBJ1-3): KAGVTQTPRYLIKTRGQQVTLSCSPISGHRSVSWYQQTPGQGLQFLFEYFSETQRNKGNFPGRFSGRQFSNSRSEMNVSTLELGDSALYLCASSLEDTIYFGEGSWLTVV.

The chain has TRBV19 and TRBJ2-3; D is possibly TRBD1 (6 bases). This CDR3 has 14 residues. Trimming stripped 6 bases from V and 4 bases from J, with 14 bases between. The germline V gene has CDR1 LNHDA and CDR2 SQIVND (reference sequence). The CDR3 sequence is CASRSSGESDTQYF. CDR3 coding DNA: TGTGCCAGTAGGAGCTCAGGGGAGTCAGATACGCAGTATTTT.

This sequence joins TRBV4-3 and TRBJ1-1; tentative D call: TRBD1 (5 bases). The germline V gene has CDR1 LGHNA and CDR2 YSLEER. V gave up 5 bases and J gave up 5 bases, with 15 bases separating them. The CDR3 extends over 14 amino acids. Here the CDR3 reads CASSLVGGLTEAFF. DNA of the CDR3: TGCGCCAGCAGCTTGGTCGGGGGTTTGACTGAAGCTTTCTTT.

The chain joins TRBV4-1 to TRBJ1-2; maybe TRBD1 (5 bases). Germline lookup yields CDR1 MGHRA and CDR2 YSYEKL. The V gene lost 0 bases and the J gene lost 8 bases, with 19 bases spanning the gap. The CDR3 consists of 16 residues. The CDR3 loop reads CASSQDLYGAGSGYTF. In DNA form, the CDR3 reads TGCGCCAGCAGCCAAGATCTGTATGGGGCCGGGAGCGGCTACACCTTC.

The chain couples TRBV7-9 to TRBJ2-7; TRBD2 might be the D (5 bases). V lost 0 bases, J lost 7 bases, and 7 bases lay in between. The CDR3 sequence is 12 residues long. Germline V gene data show CDR1 as SEHNR and CDR2 as FQNEAQ (reference sequence). The CDR3 reads CASSLATGEQYF. Written as DNA, the CDR3 is TGTGCCAGCAGCTTAGCTACGGGGGAGCAGTACTTC.

The chain employs TRBV7-8 and TRBJ2-3; 9 bases match TRBD2. The V gene end was trimmed by 5 bases and the J gene end by 2 bases; junction bases not matched to a gene: 8. Germline assignment: CDR1 SGHVS and CDR2 FQNEAQ. CDR3 size: 16 residues. The CDR3 DNA reads as TGTGCCAGCAGCCGAGAACTAGCGGGTAACACAGATACGCAGTATTTT. Translating gives CASSRELAGNTDTQYF.

The chain has TRBV12-3 or TRBV12-4 and TRBJ1-6; no clear D gene. The CDR3 runs to 12 residues. V lost 3 bases, J lost 8 bases, and 5 bases lay in between. In nucleotides, the CDR3 is TGTGCCAGCAGTTTGGAGTATTCACCCCTCCACTTT. As protein: CASSLEYSPLHF.

The chain employs TRBV10-3 and TRBJ2-4; 11 bases are shared with TRBD1. Looked up from germline, CDR1 is ENHRY and CDR2 is SYGVKD. The junction had 3 bases not matched to a gene; V was cut back by 2 bases and J by 6 bases. CDR3 length equals 15 residues. CDR3 in amino acids: CAISERGTGGNIQYF. The CDR3 coding sequence is TGTGCCATCAGTGAGAGGGGGACAGGGGGAAACATTCAGTACTTC.